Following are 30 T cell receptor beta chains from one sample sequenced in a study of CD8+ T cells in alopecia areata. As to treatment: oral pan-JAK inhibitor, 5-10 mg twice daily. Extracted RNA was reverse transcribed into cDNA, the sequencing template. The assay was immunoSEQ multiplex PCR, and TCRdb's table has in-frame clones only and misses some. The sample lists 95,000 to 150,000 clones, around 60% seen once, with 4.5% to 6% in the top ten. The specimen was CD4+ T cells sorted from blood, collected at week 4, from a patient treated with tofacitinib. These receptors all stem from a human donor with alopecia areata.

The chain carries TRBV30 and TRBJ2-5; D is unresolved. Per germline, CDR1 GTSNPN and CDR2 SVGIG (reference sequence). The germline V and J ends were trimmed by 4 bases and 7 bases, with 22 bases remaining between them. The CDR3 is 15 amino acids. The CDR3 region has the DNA TGTGCCTGGAACCGAGACCCGGGCATTCTTGGGACCCAGTACTTC. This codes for CAWNRDPGILGTQYF.

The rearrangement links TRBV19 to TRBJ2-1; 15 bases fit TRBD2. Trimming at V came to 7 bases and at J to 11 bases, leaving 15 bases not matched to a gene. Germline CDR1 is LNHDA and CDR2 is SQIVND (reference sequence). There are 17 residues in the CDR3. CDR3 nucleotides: TGTGCCAGTACCCCGACCGGACTAGCGGGAGGGGCCACCAAGCAGTTCTTC. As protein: CASTPTGLAGGATKQFF.

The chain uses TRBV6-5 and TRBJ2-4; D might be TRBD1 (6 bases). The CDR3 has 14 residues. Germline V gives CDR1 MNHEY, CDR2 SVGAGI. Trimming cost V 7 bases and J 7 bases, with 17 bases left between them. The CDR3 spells CASTTTQGLNIQYF. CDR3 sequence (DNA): TGTGCCAGCACCACCACCCAGGGGTTGAACATTCAGTACTTC.

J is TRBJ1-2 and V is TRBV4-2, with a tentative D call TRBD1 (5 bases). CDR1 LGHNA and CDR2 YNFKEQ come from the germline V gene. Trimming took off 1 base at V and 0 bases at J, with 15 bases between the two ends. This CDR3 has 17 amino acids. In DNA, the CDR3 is TGTGCCAGCAGCCAAGGGCCTGGGGGGGATGCTAACTATGGCTACACCTTC. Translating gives CASSQGPGGDANYGYTF.

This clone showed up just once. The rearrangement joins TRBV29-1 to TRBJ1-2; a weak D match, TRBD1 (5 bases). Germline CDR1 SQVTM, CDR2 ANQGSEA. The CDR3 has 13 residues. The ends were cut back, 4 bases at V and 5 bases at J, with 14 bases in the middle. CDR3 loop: CSVGRDRQYGYTF. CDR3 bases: TGCAGCGTTGGACGGGACCGCCAGTATGGCTACACCTTC.

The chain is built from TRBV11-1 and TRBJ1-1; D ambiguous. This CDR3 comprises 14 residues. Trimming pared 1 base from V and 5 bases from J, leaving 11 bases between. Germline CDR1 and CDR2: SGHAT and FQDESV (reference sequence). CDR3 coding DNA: TGTGCCAGCAGCTTAGTATTCGAAGATACTGAAGCTTTCTTT. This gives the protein CASSLVFEDTEAFF.

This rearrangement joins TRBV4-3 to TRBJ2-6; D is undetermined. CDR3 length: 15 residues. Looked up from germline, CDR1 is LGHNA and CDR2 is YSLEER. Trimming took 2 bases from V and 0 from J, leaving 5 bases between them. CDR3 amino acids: CASSQRNSGANVLTF. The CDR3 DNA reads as TGCGCCAGCAGCCAACGGAACTCTGGGGCCAACGTCCTGACTTTC.

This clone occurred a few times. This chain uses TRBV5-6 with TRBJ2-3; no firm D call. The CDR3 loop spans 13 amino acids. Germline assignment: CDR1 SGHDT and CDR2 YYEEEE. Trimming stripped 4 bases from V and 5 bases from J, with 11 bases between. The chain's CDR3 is CASSLKSGDTQYF. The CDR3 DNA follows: TGTGCCAGCAGCCTCAAGTCTGGAGATACGCAGTATTTT.

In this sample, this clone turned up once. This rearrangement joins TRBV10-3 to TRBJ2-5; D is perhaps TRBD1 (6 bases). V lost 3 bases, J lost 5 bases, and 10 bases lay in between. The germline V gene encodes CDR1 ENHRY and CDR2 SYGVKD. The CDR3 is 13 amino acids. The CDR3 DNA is TGTGCCATCAGTGAAGGACAGTTGGAGACCCAGTACTTC. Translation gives CAISEGQLETQYF.

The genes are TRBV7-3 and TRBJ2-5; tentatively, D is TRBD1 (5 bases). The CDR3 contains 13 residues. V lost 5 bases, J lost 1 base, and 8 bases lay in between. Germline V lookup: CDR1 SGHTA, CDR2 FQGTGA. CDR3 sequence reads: CASSQGSQETQYF. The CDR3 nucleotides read TGTGCCAGCAGCCAGGGTAGCCAAGAGACCCAGTACTTC.

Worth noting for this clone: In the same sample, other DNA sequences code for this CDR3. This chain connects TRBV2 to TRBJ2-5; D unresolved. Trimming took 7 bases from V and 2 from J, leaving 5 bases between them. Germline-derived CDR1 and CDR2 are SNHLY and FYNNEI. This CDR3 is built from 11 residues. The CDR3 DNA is TGTGCCAGCACTTATCAAGAGACCCAGTACTTC. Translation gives CASTYQETQYF.

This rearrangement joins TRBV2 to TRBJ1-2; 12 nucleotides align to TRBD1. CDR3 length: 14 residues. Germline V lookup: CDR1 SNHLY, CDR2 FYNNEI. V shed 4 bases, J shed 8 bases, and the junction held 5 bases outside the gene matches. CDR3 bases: TGTGCCAGCAGTGGATACGGGACAGGGGGCGGCTACACCTTC. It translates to CASSGYGTGGGYTF.

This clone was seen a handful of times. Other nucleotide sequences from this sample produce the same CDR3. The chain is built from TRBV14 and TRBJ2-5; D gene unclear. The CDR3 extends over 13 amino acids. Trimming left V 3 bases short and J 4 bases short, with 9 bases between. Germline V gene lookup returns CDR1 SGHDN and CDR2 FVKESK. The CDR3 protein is CASSQDLGETQYF. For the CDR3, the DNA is TGTGCCAGCAGCCAGGACCTGGGAGAGACCCAGTACTTC.

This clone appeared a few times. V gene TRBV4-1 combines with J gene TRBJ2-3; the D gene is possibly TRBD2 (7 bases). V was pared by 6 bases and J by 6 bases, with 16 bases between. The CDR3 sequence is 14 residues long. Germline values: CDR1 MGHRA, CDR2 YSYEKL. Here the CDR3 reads CASRDAGAPDTQYF. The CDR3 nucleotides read TGCGCCAGCAGGGACGCGGGGGCCCCCGATACGCAGTATTTT.

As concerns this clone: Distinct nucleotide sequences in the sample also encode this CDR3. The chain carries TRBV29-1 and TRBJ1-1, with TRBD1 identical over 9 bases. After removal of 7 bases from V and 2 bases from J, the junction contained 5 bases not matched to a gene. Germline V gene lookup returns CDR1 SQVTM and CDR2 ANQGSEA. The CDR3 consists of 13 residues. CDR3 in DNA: TGCAGCGCGCCGGGACAGGGCAACACTGAAGCTTTCTTT. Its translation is CSAPGQGNTEAFF.

In nucleotides, the CDR3 is TGTGCCATCAGTGGGACAGGGGATCGCTCACCCCTCCACTTT. Translating it yields CAISGTGDRSPLHF. The rearrangement uses TRBV10-3 and TRBJ1-6; TRBD1 aligns across 9 bases. V shed 4 bases, J shed 10 bases, and the junction held 5 bases outside the gene matches. In germline, CDR1 is ENHRY, CDR2 SYGVKD. This CDR3 is 14 amino acids long.

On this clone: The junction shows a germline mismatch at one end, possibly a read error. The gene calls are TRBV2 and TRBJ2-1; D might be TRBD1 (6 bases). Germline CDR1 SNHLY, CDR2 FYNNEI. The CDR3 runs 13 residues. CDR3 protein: CASSQARGNEQFF. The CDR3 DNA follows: TGTGCCAGCAGTCAAGCCAGGGGCAATGAGCAGTTCTTC.

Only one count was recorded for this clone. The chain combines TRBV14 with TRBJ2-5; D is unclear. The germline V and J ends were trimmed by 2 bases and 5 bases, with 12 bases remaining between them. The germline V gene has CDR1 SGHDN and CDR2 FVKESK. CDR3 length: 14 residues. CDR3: CASSQSLTGETQYF. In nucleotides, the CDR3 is TGTGCCAGCAGCCAAAGCCTCACCGGGGAGACCCAGTACTTC. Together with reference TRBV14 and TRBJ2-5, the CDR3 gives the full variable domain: EAGVTQFPSHSVIEKGQTVTLRCDPISGHDNLYWYRRVMGKEIKFLLHFVKESKQDESGMPNNRFLAERTGGTYSTLKVQPAELEDSGVYFCASSQSLTGETQYFGPGTRLLVL.

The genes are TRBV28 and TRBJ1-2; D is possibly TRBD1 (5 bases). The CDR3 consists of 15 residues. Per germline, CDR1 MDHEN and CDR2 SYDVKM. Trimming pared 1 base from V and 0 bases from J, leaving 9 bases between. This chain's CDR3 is CASSLSGRTNYGYTF. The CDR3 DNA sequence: TGTGCCAGCAGTTTATCAGGGCGGACTAACTATGGCTACACCTTC.

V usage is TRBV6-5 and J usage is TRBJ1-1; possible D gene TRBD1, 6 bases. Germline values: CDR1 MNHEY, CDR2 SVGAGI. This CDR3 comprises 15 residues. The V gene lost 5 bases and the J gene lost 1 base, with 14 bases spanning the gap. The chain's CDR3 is CASSNPTGANTEAFF. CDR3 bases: TGTGCCAGCAGTAACCCGACAGGTGCGAACACTGAAGCTTTCTTT.

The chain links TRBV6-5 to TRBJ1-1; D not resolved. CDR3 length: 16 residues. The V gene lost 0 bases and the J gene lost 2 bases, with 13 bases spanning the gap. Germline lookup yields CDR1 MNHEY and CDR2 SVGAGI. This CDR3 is CASSYSSRGVNTEAFF. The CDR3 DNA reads TGTGCCAGCAGTTACTCGTCTCGTGGGGTAAACACTGAAGCTTTCTTT.

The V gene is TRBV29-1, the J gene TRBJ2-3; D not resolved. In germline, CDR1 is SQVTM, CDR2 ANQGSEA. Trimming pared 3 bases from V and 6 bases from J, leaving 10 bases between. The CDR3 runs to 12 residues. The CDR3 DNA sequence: TGCAGCGTTGATAAGATGAGGGATACGCAGTATTTT. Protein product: CSVDKMRDTQYF.

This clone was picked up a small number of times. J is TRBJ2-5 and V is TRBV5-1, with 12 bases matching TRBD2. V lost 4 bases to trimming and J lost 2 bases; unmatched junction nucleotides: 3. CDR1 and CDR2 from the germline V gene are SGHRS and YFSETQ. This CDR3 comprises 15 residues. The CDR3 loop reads CASSVLAGGQETQYF. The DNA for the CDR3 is TGCGCCAGCAGCGTTCTAGCGGGGGGGCAAGAGACCCAGTACTTC.

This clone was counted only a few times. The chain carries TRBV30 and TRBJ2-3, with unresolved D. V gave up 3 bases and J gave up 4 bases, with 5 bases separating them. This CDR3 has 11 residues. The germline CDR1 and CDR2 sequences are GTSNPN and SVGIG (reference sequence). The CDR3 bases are TGTGCCTGGAGGCAGGCAGATACGCAGTATTTT. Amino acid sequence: CAWRQADTQYF.

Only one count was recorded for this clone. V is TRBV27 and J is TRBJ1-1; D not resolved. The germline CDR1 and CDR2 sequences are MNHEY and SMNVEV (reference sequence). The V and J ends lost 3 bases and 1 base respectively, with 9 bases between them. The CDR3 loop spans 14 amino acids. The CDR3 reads CASSFSRENTEAFF. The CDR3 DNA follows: TGTGCCAGCAGTTTCTCCCGGGAGAACACTGAAGCTTTCTTT.

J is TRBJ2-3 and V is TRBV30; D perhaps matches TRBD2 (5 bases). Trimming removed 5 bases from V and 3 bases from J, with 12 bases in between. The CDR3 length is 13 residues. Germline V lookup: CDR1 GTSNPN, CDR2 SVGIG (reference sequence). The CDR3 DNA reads TGTGCCTGGGGGGAGAAAGCAACAGATACGCAGTATTTT. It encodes CAWGEKATDTQYF. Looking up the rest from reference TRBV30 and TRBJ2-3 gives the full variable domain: SQTIHQWPATLVQPVGSPLSLECTVEGTSNPNLYWYRQAAGRGLQLLFYSVGIGQISSEVPQNLSASRPQDRQFILSSKKLLLSDSGFYLCAWGEKATDTQYFGPGTRLTVL.

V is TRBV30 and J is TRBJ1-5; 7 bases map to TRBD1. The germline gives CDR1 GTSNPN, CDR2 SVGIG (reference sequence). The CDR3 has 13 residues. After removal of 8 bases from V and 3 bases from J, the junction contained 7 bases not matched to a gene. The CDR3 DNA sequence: TGTGCCGCCCAGGGGGAGCCCAATCAGCCCCAGCATTTT. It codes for CAAQGEPNQPQHF.

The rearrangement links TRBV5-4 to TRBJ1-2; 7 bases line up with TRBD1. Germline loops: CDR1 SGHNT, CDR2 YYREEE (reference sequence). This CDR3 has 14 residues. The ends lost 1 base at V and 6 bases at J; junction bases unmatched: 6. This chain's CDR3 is CASSLLIQGDGYTF. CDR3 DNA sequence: TGTGCCAGCAGCTTGCTCATCCAGGGGGATGGCTACACCTTC.

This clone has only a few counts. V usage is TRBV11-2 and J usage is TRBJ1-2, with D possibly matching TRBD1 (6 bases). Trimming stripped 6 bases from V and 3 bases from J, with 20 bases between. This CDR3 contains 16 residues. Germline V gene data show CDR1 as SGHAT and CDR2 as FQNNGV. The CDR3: CASSWTGTQTHYGYTF. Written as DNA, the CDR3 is TGTGCCAGCAGTTGGACCGGGACACAGACCCACTATGGCTACACCTTC. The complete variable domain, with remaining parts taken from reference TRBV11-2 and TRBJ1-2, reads EAGVAQSPRYKIIEKRQSVAFWCNPISGHATLYWYQQILGQGPKLLIQFQNNGVVDDSQLPKDRFSAERLKGVDSTLKIQPAKLEDSAVYLCASSWTGTQTHYGYTFGSGTRLTVV.

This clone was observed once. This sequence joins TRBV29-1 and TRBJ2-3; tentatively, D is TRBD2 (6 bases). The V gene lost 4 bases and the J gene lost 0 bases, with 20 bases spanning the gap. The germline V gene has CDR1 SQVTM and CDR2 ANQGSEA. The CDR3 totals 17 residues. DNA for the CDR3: TGCAGCGTTGCCAAGGCTCACCGGGGGACTAGCACAGATACGCAGTATTTT. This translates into CSVAKAHRGTSTDTQYF.